What follows describes a single T cell receptor (beta chain). Its antigen is unidentified. TCRdb re-called the 5' RACE reads; every CDR3 protein appears as one record, without DNA. The sample's table shows around 140,000 distinct CDR3 sequences. The sample comes from a study of T cells expressing NK-cell markers. Study information: Researchers got TCR beta repertoires out of sorted CD3+CD56+NKG2C+, CD3+CD56+NKG2C- and CD3+CD56-NKG2C+ T cells.

Germline V CDR1 and CDR2: MNHNS, SASEGT. This CDR3 region has 14 residues. Study observations and caveats: A few of the donors also had these clonotypes leading their CD3+CD56-NKG2C+ fraction.

This TCR came from a man aged 18 to 30 in good health. Specimen: blood T cells: a sorted CD56 or NKG2C T cell subset, CD4+ or CD8+ T cells, or bulk PBMC T cells (not recorded which). The chain links TRBV6-1 to TRBJ2-7. The CDR3: CASSSSGRTYEQYF.